Shown below are 26 T cell receptor beta chains from a single sample sequenced in a study of T cell changes during pregnancy in multiple sclerosis. Method: immunoSEQ multiplex PCR; TCRdb's copy keeps in-frame clones and lacks some. The sample consists of under 75,000 clones, more than 85% of them appearing once. Sequencing used peripheral blood, obtained in the first trimester of pregnancy. The receptors were gathered from a female donor with multiple sclerosis, enrolled in a pregnancy study.

V is TRBV30 and J is TRBJ2-2; TRBD2 matches 7 bases. The J segment lost 4 bases and the V segment lost 4 bases, leaving 9 bases of the junction unmatched. The CDR3 is 15 residues long. Germline lookup yields CDR1 GTSNPN and CDR2 SVGIG (reference sequence). CDR3 DNA: TGTGCCTGGAAACTCAGCGGGACGGTCACCGGGGAGCTGTTTTTT. This translates into CAWKLSGTVTGELFF.

V and J are TRBV30 and TRBJ1-1, with 10 bases matching TRBD1. V lost 2 bases and J lost 0; bases outside the gene matches: 3. This CDR3 spans 15 amino acids. Germline CDR1 GTSNPN, CDR2 SVGIG (reference sequence). Here the CDR3 reads CAWSPTGGLNTEAFF. The CDR3 DNA reads TGTGCCTGGAGTCCGACAGGGGGCCTGAACACTGAAGCTTTCTTT.

This chain joins TRBV6-5 and TRBJ2-5; 8 bases are a match to TRBD1. CDR3 size: 14 residues. With 2 bases clipped from V and 3 bases from J, the junction kept 2 bases outside the gene matches. CDR1 and CDR2 from the germline V gene are MNHEY and SVGAGI. The CDR3 DNA follows: TGTGCCAGCAGTTACGTGGACAGGGAAGAGACCCAGTACTTC. It translates to CASSYVDREETQYF.

The gene calls are TRBV4-2 and TRBJ2-7; maybe TRBD2 (5 bases). Trimming left V 1 base short and J 2 bases short, with 15 bases between. This CDR3 is 16 amino acids long. From germline, CDR1 is LGHNA and CDR2 YNFKEQ. CDR3 nucleotide sequence: TGTGCCAGCAGCCAAGCCGGGCTCCGGGGAACCTACGAGCAGTACTTC. It yields the protein CASSQAGLRGTYEQYF.

With respect to this clone: The junction does not match germline at one end; this may be a read error. The genes are TRBV5-8 and TRBJ2-3, with D possibly matching TRBD2 (5 bases). The CDR3 contains 18 residues. CDR1 SGHTS and CDR2 YDEGEE come from the germline V gene. CDR3 loop: CASTLEDSVWSGTDTQYF. DNA of the CDR3: TGTGCCAGCACCTTGGAGGACTCTGTCTGGTCGGGCACAGATACGCAGTATTTT.

The chain combines TRBV6-6 with TRBJ1-4, with D possibly TRBD1 on 6 matching bases. V gave up 0 bases and J gave up 8 bases, with 7 bases separating them. The CDR3 contains 13 residues. The germline CDR1 and CDR2 sequences are MNHNY and SVGAGI (reference sequence). The CDR3 nucleotides are TGTGCCAGCAGTTACTCGACAGGAGAAAAACTGTTTTTT. As protein: CASSYSTGEKLFF.

This clone was recorded only once. The V and J genes are TRBV5-4 and TRBJ1-3; 9 positions match TRBD1. Germline assignment: CDR1 SGHNT and CDR2 YYREEE (reference sequence). V trimming: 6 bases; J trimming: 4 bases; junction bases outside the gene matches: 8. The CDR3 runs 15 residues. The CDR3 spells CASTLGQGDGNTIYF. The CDR3 bases are TGTGCCAGCACATTGGGACAGGGTGACGGAAACACCATATATTTT.

The chain joins TRBV27 to TRBJ1-6; the D is unclear. CDR3 length equals 15 residues. CDR1 MNHEY and CDR2 SMNVEV come from the germline V gene (reference sequence). Trimming removed 3 bases at V and 6 bases at J, with 12 bases between. The CDR3 sequence: CASSLSTTPNSPLHF. As DNA, the CDR3 is TGTGCCAGCAGTTTGTCCACCACTCCTAATTCACCCCTCCACTTT.

The sample holds one count of this clone. The chain couples TRBV28 to TRBJ1-1, with 10 bases fitting TRBD1. Per germline, CDR1 MDHEN and CDR2 SYDVKM. Trimming removed 5 bases from V and 1 base from J; junction bases left unmatched: 10. The CDR3 is made up of 17 amino acids. The CDR3 is CASSRYRTGGRNTEAFF. The CDR3 DNA reads TGTGCCAGCAGTCGTTATCGGACAGGGGGGAGGAACACTGAAGCTTTCTTT.

The V call is TRBV5-1, the J call TRBJ2-3; tentatively, D is TRBD2 (6 bases). The V end was cut by 4 bases, the J end by 3 bases, with 6 bases between. Looked up from germline, CDR1 is SGHRS and CDR2 is YFSETQ. The CDR3 has 12 amino acids. In DNA form, the CDR3 reads TGCGCCAGCAGCGGGAGGACAGATACGCAGTATTTT. Amino acid sequence: CASSGRTDTQYF.

This sequence joins TRBV5-4 and TRBJ1-1; D may be TRBD1 (6 bases). Germline CDR1 SGHNT, CDR2 YYREEE (reference sequence). CDR3 length: 13 residues. The ends were cut back, 4 bases at V and 10 bases at J, with 17 bases in the middle. The CDR3 DNA reads as TGTGCCAGCAGCCCGGGGTCAGGGGAAGTAGCTTTCTTT. Amino acid sequence: CASSPGSGEVAFF.

The chain uses TRBV5-1 and TRBJ2-5; 11 bases match TRBD2. Germline values: CDR1 SGHRS, CDR2 YFSETQ. Germline trimming cut 4 bases from V and 5 bases from J; bases unmatched to any gene: 10. The CDR3 contains 16 residues. The CDR3, as DNA: TGCGCCAGCAGCCCCTCAACTAGCGGGAGAGTGGAGACCCAGTACTTC. Protein: CASSPSTSGRVETQYF.

The V gene is TRBV6-5, the J gene TRBJ2-7; TRBD2 matches 9 bases. J gave up 6 bases and V 3 bases, and 9 bases lay outside the gene matches. CDR1 is MNHEY and CDR2 is SVGAGI in the germline V gene. The length of the CDR3 is 15 residues. CDR3 sequence (DNA): TGTGCCAGCAGTTATGGTGCGGGAGGGCCTCGCGAGCAGTACTTC. Protein sequence: CASSYGAGGPREQYF.

The V call is TRBV28, the J call TRBJ2-5, with 9 nucleotides matching TRBD1. With 7 bases clipped from V and 4 bases from J, the junction kept 10 bases outside the gene matches. The CDR3 has 15 amino acids. CDR1 and CDR2 (germline): MDHEN, SYDVKM. CDR3 in amino acids: CASNEQGAFPETQYF. The CDR3 DNA follows: TGTGCCAGCAATGAACAGGGGGCTTTTCCAGAGACCCAGTACTTC.

In this sample, this clone turned up once. The gene calls are TRBV30 and TRBJ1-1; D might be TRBD1 (6 bases). Trimming left V 3 bases short and J 2 bases short, with 13 bases between. The CDR3 is made up of 14 amino acids. In germline, CDR1 is GTSNPN, CDR2 SVGIG (reference sequence). CDR3 sequence reads: CAWSRGPTNTEAFF. In DNA, the CDR3 is TGTGCCTGGAGCAGGGGACCGACAAACACTGAAGCTTTCTTT.

This chain links TRBV7-9 with TRBJ1-1; 10 bases fit TRBD1. CDR3 length equals 15 residues. V lost 5 bases and J lost 6; bases outside the gene matches: 9. Germline V gives CDR1 SEHNR, CDR2 FQNEAQ (reference sequence). CDR3 coding DNA: TGTGCCAGCAGCCCTACCGGGACAGGGGTGTCTGAAGCTTTCTTT. It is translated as CASSPTGTGVSEAFF.

In nucleotides, the CDR3 is TGTGCCAGCAGCTTACAGGGCCCCTCCTACGAGCAGTACTTC. Amino acid sequence: CASSLQGPSYEQYF. This chain links TRBV5-4 with TRBJ2-7, with a tentative D call TRBD1 (6 bases). CDR1 is SGHNT, CDR2 YYREEE, per germline (reference sequence). CDR3 length: 14 residues. V lost 2 bases, J lost 0 bases, and 9 bases lay in between.

V usage is TRBV19 and J usage is TRBJ2-3, with 10 nucleotides matching TRBD2. CDR1 and CDR2 (germline): LNHDA, SQIVND (reference sequence). Trimming cost V 5 bases and J 4 bases; bases outside gene matches: 15. The CDR3 consists of 18 residues. The CDR3 DNA follows: TGTGCCAGTAGTGACCAACCAAAACTAGCGGGGAAATCAGATACGCAGTATTTT. The encoded protein is CASSDQPKLAGKSDTQYF.

CDR3 sequence: CSVGGSPATNEKLFF. CDR3 coding DNA: TGCAGCGTTGGGGGCAGCCCCGCAACTAATGAAAAACTGTTTTTT. The chain is built from TRBV29-1 and TRBJ1-4; maybe TRBD1 (5 bases). The V end was cut by 4 bases, the J end by 0 bases, with 12 bases between. The germline gives CDR1 SQVTM, CDR2 ANQGSEA. This CDR3 comprises 15 residues.

The chain has TRBV5-1 and TRBJ2-3; 12 bases match TRBD2. J gave up 6 bases and V 4 bases, and 12 bases lay outside the gene matches. This CDR3 has 17 residues. Germline V CDR1 and CDR2: SGHRS, YFSETQ. CDR3 protein: CASSAKELAGGRDTQYF. Here the CDR3 DNA reads TGCGCCAGCAGCGCCAAGGAGCTAGCGGGGGGGCGGGATACGCAGTATTTT.

This chain connects TRBV11-2 to TRBJ2-3; D might be TRBD2 (6 bases). Germline V lookup: CDR1 SGHAT, CDR2 FQNNGV. This CDR3 comprises 15 residues. Trimming took off 1 base at V and 2 bases at J, with 10 bases between the two ends. This CDR3 is CASSLVAADTDTQYF. For the CDR3, the DNA is TGTGCCAGCAGCTTAGTAGCGGCGGACACAGATACGCAGTATTTT.

This sequence joins TRBV5-8 and TRBJ2-1; D call uncertain. There are 14 residues in the CDR3. The germline gives CDR1 SGHTS, CDR2 YDEGEE. V lost 1 base and J 2 bases, leaving 7 bases between the germline ends. The CDR3 coding sequence is TGTGCCAGCAGCTTGATCCAGACCTACAATGAGCAGTTCTTC. Translating it yields CASSLIQTYNEQFF.

The rearrangement joins TRBV7-8 to TRBJ2-1, with a possible D match to TRBD1 (6 bases). In germline, CDR1 is SGHVS, CDR2 FQNEAQ. The CDR3 sequence is 15 residues long. The V and J ends lost 5 bases and 3 bases respectively, with 14 bases between them. In nucleotides, the CDR3 is TGTGCCAGCAGCGTCGAACAGGGATACTACAATGAGCAGTTCTTC. Its protein product is CASSVEQGYYNEQFF. Variable domain in full (rest from reference TRBV7-8 and TRBJ2-1): GAGVSQSPRYKVAKRGQDVALRCDPISGHVSLFWYQQALGQGPEFLTYFQNEAQLDKSGLPSDRFFAERPEGSVSTLKIQRTQQEDSAVYLCASSVEQGYYNEQFFGPGTRLTVL.

V is TRBV13 and J is TRBJ2-5; D remains ambiguous. From germline, CDR1 is PRHDT and CDR2 FYEKMQ (reference sequence). The CDR3 has 14 amino acids. Trimming removed 0 bases at V and 7 bases at J, with 12 bases between. As DNA, the CDR3 is TGTGCCAGCAGCTTAGGCGAGCTGCCGGGGACCCAGTACTTC. Its protein product is CASSLGELPGTQYF.

This sequence joins TRBV11-2 and TRBJ2-5, with TRBD2 identical over 7 bases. The germline gives CDR1 SGHAT, CDR2 FQNNGV. The CDR3 runs to 16 residues. The V and J ends lost 2 bases and 1 base, in that order; junction bases with no gene match: 7. CDR3 nucleotides: TGTGCCAGCAGCTTACGGGGGGACCCACCCCAAGAGACCCAGTACTTC. Translation gives CASSLRGDPPQETQYF.

V is TRBV5-1 and J is TRBJ2-4, with D uncertain. The CDR3 runs to 13 residues. Trimming stripped 7 bases from V and 0 bases from J, with 8 bases between. From germline, CDR1 is SGHRS and CDR2 YFSETQ. The CDR3, as DNA: TGCGCCAGCTCCTTACAAGCCAAAAACATTCAGTACTTC. It is translated as CASSLQAKNIQYF.